These 19 T cell receptor beta chains originate from one sample sequenced in a study of vaccination and CD4 T cells after COVID-19. These TCRs' antigens remain unknown. The treatment was: 10-day PBMC culture with coronavirus spike peptide pools or control peptides (ViraFEST assay). Cultured CD4+ T cells had their DNA profiled by the Oncomine TCR Beta short-read assay. TCRdb re-called the PCR reads with MiXCR, one entry per CDR3 protein. This table has approximately 15,000 distinct CDR3 sequences, more than 30% appearing once. The sample here was CD4+ T cells from blood, cultured in vitro, taken before SARS-CoV-2 vaccination. Receptors were obtained from a human donor who received a COVID-19 vaccine.

The chain combines TRBV24-1 with TRBJ2-1, with D tentatively TRBD1 (6 bases). Trimming removed 4 bases at V and 11 bases at J, with 14 bases between. Germline loops: CDR1 KGHDR, CDR2 SFDVKD. The CDR3 has 13 residues. In DNA form, the CDR3 reads TGTGCCACCAGTGAAGACCCGGGACATAAGCAGTTCTTC. This codes for CATSEDPGHKQFF.

In regard to this clonotype: One junction end does not reproduce the germline sequence, and a read error may be involved. The V gene is TRBV19, the J gene TRBJ1-5; TRBD1 matches 10 bases. The CDR3 is 15 residues long. Looked up from germline, CDR1 is LNHDA and CDR2 is SQIVND (reference sequence). The CDR3 nucleotides read TGTGCCAGTAGTATTTTGAGGGGACAGGGGAGACCGGTCGATTTT. This translates into CASSILRGQGRPVDF.

The chain is built from TRBV6-1 and TRBJ2-7, with D possibly matching TRBD2 (6 bases). Germline CDR1 is MNHNS and CDR2 is SASEGT. Trimming shortened V by 3 bases and J by 2 bases, and 8 bases separated the two germline ends. The CDR3 totals 13 residues. This CDR3 reads CASSEEGTYEQYF. The CDR3 nucleotides read TGTGCCAGCAGTGAGGAGGGAACCTACGAGCAGTACTTC.

V usage is TRBV24-1 and J usage is TRBJ1-1, with D possibly matching TRBD1 (5 bases). Germline CDR1 and CDR2: KGHDR and SFDVKD. The CDR3 is 15 amino acids. Trimming pared 5 bases from V and 0 bases from J, leaving 12 bases between. The CDR3 coding sequence is TGTGCCACCAGTGGCTTAGGAGGGGTGAACACTGAAGCTTTCTTT. As protein: CATSGLGGVNTEAFF.

This chain connects TRBV10-1 to TRBJ2-3; a possible D gene is TRBD2 (5 bases). Looked up from germline, CDR1 is WNHNN and CDR2 is SYGVQD (reference sequence). V was pared by 4 bases and J by 2 bases, with 10 bases between. This CDR3 comprises 14 residues. The CDR3 coding sequence is TGCGCCAGCAGTGGAGGCGGGTACACAGATACGCAGTATTTT. It translates to CASSGGGYTDTQYF.

This clonotype came up a few times. J is TRBJ2-7 and V is TRBV6-5, with D tentatively TRBD2 (6 bases). CDR1 and CDR2 from the germline V gene are MNHEY and SVGAGI. The CDR3 extends over 15 amino acids. V was shortened by 4 bases and J by 6 bases, with 19 bases between the two germline ends. The CDR3 here is CASSSPRRGFLEQYF. CDR3 nucleotide sequence: TGTGCCAGCAGTTCACCCCGACGGGGGTTCCTCGAGCAGTACTTC.

In this sample, this clonotype turned up once. The chain recombines TRBV29-1 with TRBJ2-5; D remains unclear. The CDR3 totals 11 residues. V lost 4 bases and J lost 3, with 6 bases in between. Germline lookup yields CDR1 SQVTM and CDR2 ANQGSEA. The CDR3 region has the DNA TGCAGCGTTGCTGGGGAAGAGACCCAGTACTTC. It is translated as CSVAGEETQYF.

V and J are TRBV3-1 and TRBJ2-3; 11 bases agree with TRBD2. This CDR3 is 16 amino acids long. CDR1 and CDR2 from the germline V gene are LGHDT and YNNKEL (reference sequence). J was trimmed by 2 bases and V by 4 bases; bases with no gene match: 5. This chain's CDR3 is CASSLGLAGSTDTQYF. The CDR3 DNA sequence: TGTGCCAGCAGCCTTGGACTAGCGGGTTCCACAGATACGCAGTATTTT.

The rearrangement joins TRBV2 to TRBJ2-7; perhaps D is TRBD1 or TRBD2 (5 bases each). V gave up 8 bases and J gave up 2 bases, with 19 bases separating them. CDR1 is SNHLY, CDR2 FYNNEI, per germline. The CDR3 runs 15 residues. CDR3 in DNA: TGTGCCAGCCGCAGACAGATGACCGGGGCCTACGAGCAGTACTTC. Protein sequence: CASRRQMTGAYEQYF.

The chain is built from TRBV20-1 and TRBJ2-7; 7 nucleotides agree with TRBD2. With V trimmed by 0 bases and J by 6 bases, 2 bases remained unmatched. The germline V gene encodes CDR1 DFQATT and CDR2 SNEGSKA (reference sequence). This CDR3 spans 12 amino acids. The CDR3 nucleotides read TGCAGTGCTAGAGAGACTAGCCGCGAGCAGTACTTC. Its translation: CSARETSREQYF.

The chain is built from TRBV5-1 and TRBJ2-3; 12 bases line up with TRBD2. The CDR3 runs 17 residues. V trimming: 4 bases; J trimming: 3 bases; junction bases outside the gene matches: 9. Germline values: CDR1 SGHRS, CDR2 YFSETQ. The CDR3 spells CASSAKTSGGRTDTQYF. The CDR3 DNA is TGCGCCAGCAGCGCAAAGACTAGCGGGGGTAGGACAGATACGCAGTATTTT. Using reference TRBV5-1 and TRBJ2-3 for the parts outside the CDR3, the full variable domain is KAGVTQTPRYLIKTRGQQVTLSCSPISGHRSVSWYQQTPGQGLQFLFEYFSETQRNKGNFPGRFSGRQFSNSRSEMNVSTLELGDSALYLCASSAKTSGGRTDTQYFGPGTRLTVL.

In regard to this clonotype: An end of the junction does not agree with germline; a read error may underlie this. V is TRBV19 and J is TRBJ1-4; weak D call: TRBD1 (5 bases). This CDR3 has 12 amino acids. Germline lookup yields CDR1 LNHDA and CDR2 SQIVND (reference sequence). CDR3 DNA: TGTGCCAGTAGTATGGCAGGGCGCCTCTCGTCTTTT. It is translated as CASSMAGRLSSF.

CDR3 sequence reads: CASSTHRGRVDTEAFF. CDR3 nucleotide sequence: TGTGCCAGTAGTACACACAGGGGGCGCGTTGACACTGAAGCTTTCTTT. This chain uses TRBV19 with TRBJ1-1, with 9 bases lining up with TRBD1. The CDR3 loop spans 16 amino acids. Per germline, CDR1 LNHDA and CDR2 SQIVND (reference sequence). V trimming: 4 bases; J trimming: 3 bases; junction bases outside the gene matches: 9.

The rearrangement joins TRBV30 to TRBJ1-3; the match to TRBD1 covers 7 bases. CDR3 length: 16 residues. After removal of 2 bases from V and 0 bases from J, the junction contained 7 bases not matched to a gene. The V gene's germline CDR1 is GTSNPN and CDR2 SVGIG (reference sequence). CDR3 amino acids: CAWSPRTGISGNTIYF. CDR3 DNA sequence: TGTGCCTGGAGTCCAAGGACAGGCATCTCTGGAAACACCATATATTTT.

In this sample, this clonotype turned up a few times. CDR3 in amino acids: CASTTGTHGSYGYTF. The DNA of the CDR3 is TGTGCCAGCACGACCGGGACCCACGGGAGCTATGGCTACACCTTC. This chain joins TRBV7-2 and TRBJ1-2, with a tentative D call TRBD1 (5 bases). CDR3 length: 15 residues. The germline gives CDR1 SGHTA, CDR2 FQGNSA. V was trimmed by 7 bases and J by 4 bases, leaving 19 bases between them.

The rearrangement joins TRBV7-8 to TRBJ1-5; possibly TRBD1 for D (5 bases). The CDR3 totals 16 residues. V lost 4 bases and J 5 bases, leaving 18 bases between the germline ends. Per the germline V gene, CDR1 is SGHVS and CDR2 is FQNEAQ. The CDR3 DNA follows: TGTGCCAGCAGCTCGGCGCGACTAAGGGGTGATCAGCCCCAGCATTTT. The encoded protein is CASSSARLRGDQPQHF.

J is TRBJ2-5 and V is TRBV7-2; D is ambiguous. V was shortened by 0 bases and J by 5 bases, with 7 bases between the two germline ends. The CDR3 runs to 13 residues. Per germline, CDR1 SGHTA and CDR2 FQGNSA. The DNA of the CDR3 is TGTGCCAGCAGCTTAGCCGAGCTCGAGACCCAGTACTTC. Its protein product is CASSLAELETQYF.

This clonotype was seen a handful of times. A read error may account for a junction end that differs from germline. The chain joins TRBV18 to TRBJ1-2; 11 bases are a match to TRBD1. The CDR3 is 13 amino acids. Germline loops: CDR1 KGHSH, CDR2 LQKENI. The CDR3 DNA reads as TGTGCCAGCTCACCAAGGGACAGGGGGGCTCTGCACTTC. This codes for CASSPRDRGALHF.

This chain joins TRBV19 and TRBJ1-5; D remains unclear. CDR3 length equals 16 residues. Deletions cut 3 bases from V and 6 bases from J, with 18 bases between. Germline CDR1 LNHDA, CDR2 SQIVND (reference sequence). The CDR3, as DNA: TGTGCCAGTAGTATCCCAAGGACCGGGCGGGCTCAGCCCCAGCATTTT. Its translation is CASSIPRTGRAQPQHF.